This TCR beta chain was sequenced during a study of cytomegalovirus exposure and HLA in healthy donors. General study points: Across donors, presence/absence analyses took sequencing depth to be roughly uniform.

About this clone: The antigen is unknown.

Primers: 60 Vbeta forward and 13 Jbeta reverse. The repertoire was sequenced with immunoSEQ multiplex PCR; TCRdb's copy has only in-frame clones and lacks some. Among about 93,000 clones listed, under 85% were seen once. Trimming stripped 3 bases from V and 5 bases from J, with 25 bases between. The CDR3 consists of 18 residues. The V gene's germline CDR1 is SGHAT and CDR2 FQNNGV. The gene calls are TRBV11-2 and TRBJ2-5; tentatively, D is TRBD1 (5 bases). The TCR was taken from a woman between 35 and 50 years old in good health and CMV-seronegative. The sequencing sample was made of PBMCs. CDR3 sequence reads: CASSFYPQTVTPRETQYF. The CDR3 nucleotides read TGTGCCAGCAGCTTTTACCCGCAGACAGTCACCCCGAGGGAGACCCAGTACTTC.